This T cell receptor (beta chain) came from a study of cytomegalovirus exposure and HLA in healthy donors. Study-wide findings and caveats: When a later analysis compared HLA-associated TCR beta chains with equally common others, the HLA-associated chains turned out to be more clonally expanded and to have lower generation probabilities.

In the case of this clone: The antigen is not known.

It was with 60 Vbeta and 13 Jbeta primers that the PCR ran. The assay was immunoSEQ multiplex PCR, and TCRdb's table has in-frame clones only and misses some. The table lists some 130,000 clones, around 72% of them singletons. This CDR3 is 14 amino acids long. The trim removed 1 base at V and 10 bases at J, leaving 3 bases unmatched. Germline V CDR1 and CDR2: MNHNS, SASEGT. Material: PBMCs. The V and J genes are TRBV6-1 and TRBJ2-1; 11 nucleotides line up with TRBD1. The sequence derives from a woman in her thirties or forties in good health and CMV-seronegative. CDR3 sequence reads: CASSEGTGGREQFF. CDR3 DNA: TGTGCCAGCAGTGAAGGGACAGGGGGCAGGGAGCAGTTCTTC.